Presented here are 5 T cell receptor beta chains from one specimen sequenced in a study of blood T cell repertoires in COVID-19. Method: immunoSEQ multiplex PCR; TCRdb's copy keeps in-frame clones and lacks some. Altogether more than 65,000 clones are present, approximately 80% being singletons, with the ten largest covering approximately 7%. Sequenced input: peripheral blood. The receptors were sampled from a man between 25 and 39 years old with COVID-19, enrolled during active disease.

The chain combines TRBV28 with TRBJ1-4; 8 nucleotides match TRBD1. The CDR3 has 17 residues. Unmatched junction bases numbered 9, after V lost 6 bases and J lost 0 bases. Per the germline V gene, CDR1 is MDHEN and CDR2 is SYDVKM. The chain's CDR3 is CASRPWTGTATNEKLFF. The CDR3 DNA reads as TGTGCCAGCAGACCTTGGACAGGGACGGCAACTAATGAAAAACTGTTTTTT.

This clone was counted between two and nine times. The V call is TRBV24-1, the J call TRBJ1-2; no definite D call. CDR1 and CDR2 from the germline V gene are KGHDR and SFDVKD. This CDR3 has 14 amino acids. V lost 5 bases to trimming and J lost 5 bases, with 14 bases between them. The CDR3, as DNA: TGTGCCACCAGTGCCCAAGCCGGAGGGTATGGCTACACCTTC. Amino acids: CATSAQAGGYGYTF.

The chain has TRBV10-2 and TRBJ1-2; 7 nucleotides align to TRBD1. Per the germline V gene, CDR1 is WSHSY and CDR2 is SAAADI. J was trimmed by 10 bases and V by 4 bases; bases with no gene match: 9. The CDR3 runs to 13 residues. CDR3 DNA sequence: TGCGCCAGCAGTGGGGGTGGACAGGTTTACTACACCTTC. Protein product: CASSGGGQVYYTF.

The V gene is TRBV5-1, the J gene TRBJ1-3; D may be TRBD1 (6 bases). Germline lookup yields CDR1 SGHRS and CDR2 YFSETQ. This CDR3 is 15 amino acids long. V gave up 0 bases and J gave up 0 bases, with 7 bases separating them. CDR3 loop: CASSLEGGSGNTIYF. The DNA for the CDR3 is TGCGCCAGCAGCTTGGAAGGGGGCTCTGGAAACACCATATATTTT.

This rearrangement joins TRBV7-9 to TRBJ2-7, with TRBD1 matching 8 bases. The germline V gene has CDR1 SEHNR and CDR2 FQNEAQ (reference sequence). This CDR3 is 16 amino acids long. The J segment lost 0 bases and the V segment lost 5 bases, leaving 9 bases of the junction unmatched. CDR3 in amino acids: CASSVRTGLSSYEQYF. As DNA, the CDR3 is TGTGCCAGCAGCGTCAGGACAGGGTTAAGCTCCTACGAGCAGTACTTC.